The source of this T cell receptor beta chain is a study of response to subunit inactivated influenza vaccine. V lost 5 bases and J 0 bases, leaving 20 bases between the germline ends. Germline V CDR1 and CDR2: SGHTA, FQGTGA. The CDR3 covers 19 residues. The study's findings and limits: It was the authors' suggestion that each seasonal influenza vaccination recruits few new T cells.

TCRdb reprocessed the RT-PCR reads via MiXCR and lists one record per CDR3 protein. The repertoire has roughly 650,000 distinct CDR3 sequences, roughly 14% of them found once; the top ten carry roughly 11%. As concerns this clonotype: What it binds is not known.

The V gene is TRBV7-3, the J gene TRBJ2-6; possibly TRBD1 or TRBD2 for D (5 bases each). This receptor was identified in a man in his fifties who received an inactivated influenza vaccine. Sequences were derived from PBMCs from blood, sampled roughly 12 days after vaccination. CDR3 coding DNA: TGTGCCAGCAGCCCCTCGGGGCCACCCTCGGTCTCTGGGGCCAACGTCCTGACTTTC. It encodes CASSPSGPPSVSGANVLTF.